These T cell receptor beta chains were read from a single sample in a study of CD8 T cells in ankylosing spondylitis. Each CDR3 protein is one row after TCRdb ran MiXCR on the 5' RACE reads. This table has about 130,000 distinct CDR3 sequences, around 7% appearing once. Sequencing input: blood, either unsorted or a sorted T cell fraction (not recorded which). Receptor source: a male donor with ankylosing spondylitis or in good health (not recorded which). The CDR3 runs from the conserved cysteine through the conserved F or W. Fields, in order: J gene, clone size, D gene, V gene, CDR3 protein, CDR3 DNA. The D gene is left open where the match is weak. Clone size appears in some rows only: once, few, many, or a class for an expanded clone.

>TRBJ2-1|many|-|TRBV20-1
CSASGHKDNEQFF
TGCAGTGCTAGCGGGCATAAAGACAATGAGCAGTTCTTC
>TRBJ2-7|many|TRBD2|TRBV29-1
CSVKTSGSYEQYF
TGCAGCGTCAAGACTAGCGGCTCCTACGAGCAGTACTTC
>TRBJ1-2|-|-|TRBV20-1
CSARDRGDGYTF
TGCAGTGCTAGAGATCGGGGTGATGGCTACACCTTC
>TRBJ1-5|many|-|TRBV29-1
CSVAKGTGNQPQHF
TGCAGCGTTGCCAAGGGGACGGGCAATCAGCCCCAGCATTTT
>TRBJ2-5|many|TRBD2|TRBV5-1
CASSYSGGQETQYF
TGCGCCAGCAGCTATTCGGGGGGACAAGAGACCCAGTACTTC
>TRBJ1-1|many|-|TRBV5-1
CASSLEAGSTEAFF
TGCGCCAGCAGCTTGGAGGCAGGGAGCACTGAAGCTTTCTTT
>TRBJ1-1|many|-|TRBV2
CASSRGSVAFF
TGTGCCAGCTCGAGGGGCAGTGTAGCTTTCTTT
>TRBJ1-5|-|-|TRBV24-1
CATSDRDNQPQHF
TGTGCCACCAGTGACCGGGACAATCAGCCCCAGCATTTT
>TRBJ2-1|many|TRBD2|TRBV12-3/TRBV12-4
CASSSRRGGLSDEQFF
TGTGCCAGCAGTTCGCGGCGGGGGGGCCTTTCGGATGAGCAGTTCTTC
>TRBJ2-3|many|-|TRBV5-1
CASSPWGTDTQYF
TGCGCCAGCAGCCCATGGGGAACAGATACGCAGTATTTT
>TRBJ2-7|-|-|TRBV7-8
CASSLEDYLEQYF
TGTGCCAGCAGCTTAGAGGACTACCTCGAGCAGTACTTC
>TRBJ1-2|many|-|TRBV20-1
CSANRVYNYGYTF
TGCAGTGCAAACAGGGTTTACAACTATGGCTACACCTTC
>TRBJ1-1|many|-|TRBV6-6
CASLRGLNTEAFF
TGTGCCAGCCTAAGGGGCTTGAACACTGAAGCTTTCTTT
>TRBJ2-7|many|-|TRBV29-1
CSVFSRVGFEQYF
TGCAGCGTTTTTAGCAGGGTGGGATTCGAGCAGTACTTC
>TRBJ2-1|few|-|TRBV24-1
CATSDPKIVNEQFF
TGTGCCACCAGTGACCCCAAAATAGTAAATGAGCAGTTCTTC
>TRBJ2-7|many|-|TRBV20-1
CSAVGEYEQYF
TGCAGTGCCGTGGGGGAGTACGAGCAGTACTTC